The 4 T cell receptor beta chains below come from one sample, sequenced in a study of blood T cell repertoires in COVID-19. TCRdb's table, derived via immunoSEQ multiplex PCR, lists solely in-frame clones and lacks some. This sample has around 30,000 clones, with about 74% found just once. The sample comprised peripheral blood. Receptors were obtained from a human donor in a cohort sampled during active COVID-19.

This clone was found a few times. J is TRBJ2-3 and V is TRBV18; 10 nucleotides agree with TRBD2. The CDR3 runs 15 residues. Trimming took 4 bases from V and 7 from J; bases not matched to a gene: 8. Germline CDR1 KGHSH, CDR2 LQKENI. CDR3 amino acids: CASSQSGRAKNTQYF. The CDR3 DNA is TGTGCCAGCTCACAAAGCGGGAGGGCCAAAAATACGCAGTATTTT.

The V call is TRBV27, the J call TRBJ2-3; 11 positions agree with TRBD2. Germline values: CDR1 MNHEY, CDR2 SMNVEV (reference sequence). The CDR3 sequence is 16 residues long. V shed 6 bases, J shed 2 bases, and the junction held 7 bases outside the gene matches. CDR3 coding DNA: TGTGCCAGCAGACGAACTAGCGGGGGCCCCACAGATACGCAGTATTTT. The encoded protein is CASRRTSGGPTDTQYF.

V and J are TRBV6-6 and TRBJ1-2, with 7 bases fitting TRBD1. V dropped 6 bases and J dropped 0; count of bases not matched to a gene: 4. Germline lookup yields CDR1 MNHNY and CDR2 SVGAGI (reference sequence). The CDR3 contains 14 residues. CDR3 DNA: TGTGCCAGCAGCCCTACAGGGGCTAACTATGGCTACACCTTC. Translated: CASSPTGANYGYTF.

The gene calls are TRBV18 and TRBJ1-1, with D tentatively TRBD1 (6 bases). The germline V gene encodes CDR1 KGHSH and CDR2 LQKENI. The CDR3 sequence is 16 residues long. The ends were cut back, 1 base at V and 8 bases at J, with 20 bases in the middle. The CDR3 DNA follows: TGTGCCAGCTCACCACGCCAGGGGTACTTTGCGGGCGAAGCTTTCTTT. Residues: CASSPRQGYFAGEAFF.